This TCR beta chain emerged from a study of control samples from healthy donors and cancer patients. Losses at the gene ends were 3 bases for V and 9 bases for J; bases not matched to a gene: 0. This CDR3 has 13 amino acids. The germline CDR1 and CDR2 sequences are SGHRS and YFSETQ. This table comes from immunoSEQ multiplex PCR, and its TCRdb copy is limited to in-frame clones, with some not included. The sample has about 120,000 clones; about 93% are singletons. This receptor was identified in a man aged 40-50 years in good health. Sequences were obtained from blood. The rearrangement joins TRBV5-1 to TRBJ1-6; 10 bases line up with TRBD1. CDR3 coding DNA: TGCGCCAGCAGCTGGGACAGGGGTTCACCCCTCCACTTT. Its translation: CASSWDRGSPLHF.